This T cell receptor (beta chain) came from a study of early T cells in non-severe SARS-CoV-2 infection. Study conclusions and caveats: VDJdb matching favored anti-spike CD8 responses, missing private and CD4 specificities.

This CDR3 is 13 amino acids long. Per germline, CDR1 KGHSH and CDR2 LQKENI. V gave up 0 bases and J gave up 6 bases, with 9 bases separating them. Researchers tagged individual cDNA molecules with unique molecular identifiers. TCRdb processed the 5' RACE reads anew with MiXCR; each CDR3 protein has one entry. Of some 57,000 distinct CDR3 sequences in the sample, 5.5% to 6.5% are singletons; the top ten hold about 6.8%. In this sample, this clonotype turned up many times. Its antigen is unknown. V gene TRBV18 combines with J gene TRBJ2-7, with TRBD2 as a possible D gene (5 bases). Sequenced material: whole blood. The TCR was taken from an adult who was a healthcare worker with PCR-confirmed SARS-CoV-2 infection or an uninfected control (not recorded which). The CDR3: CASSPPSSTEQYF. The CDR3 nucleotides read TGTGCCAGCTCACCACCCTCTAGCACCGAGCAGTACTTC.